This entry concerns a single T cell receptor beta chain. While unrecorded immune exposures were likely, the donors were nominally healthy when sampled. These data are taken from a study of cytomegalovirus exposure and HLA in healthy donors. Study overall: The early release's HLA-typed donors yielded 78 million or so unique TCRs. For the 300 to 400 genotyped donors, roughly 80% fell within the Caucasian-associated ancestry cluster.

The PCR employed 60 Vbeta primers together with 13 Jbeta primers. Produced via immunoSEQ multiplex PCR; TCRdb's table is partial and in-frame only. In the table there are fewer than 200,000 clones, around 90% of which are singletons. Sequencing used PBMCs. The TCR was taken from a woman in her twenties or thirties in good health and CMV-seronegative.

CDR3 in DNA: TGCGCCAGCATCCGTGCGGCGGGGGGGGGTGAGCAGTTCTTC. This codes for CASIRAAGGGEQFF. The V gene is TRBV4-3, the J gene TRBJ2-1; 9 nucleotides align to TRBD2. After removal of 7 bases from V and 9 bases from J, the junction contained 10 bases not matched to a gene. The CDR3 is 14 residues long. The germline V gene has CDR1 LGHNA and CDR2 YSLEER.